The text below deals with one TCR beta chain. An end of the junction does not agree with germline; a read error may underlie this. These data are taken from a study of tumor and adjacent non-tumor tissue in lung cancer. The template was RNA from unsorted bulk tissue. Three rounds of nested PCR, following a modified ARM-PCR protocol, produced the TCRbeta library. TCRdb reprocessed the multiplex PCR reads with MiXCR, giving one entry per CDR3 protein. The sample includes tens of thousands of distinct CDR3 sequences, 50% to 60% of them seen just once. The germline gives CDR1 MDHEN, CDR2 SYDVKM. CDR3 length: 15 residues.

The chain employs TRBV28 and TRBJ2-1, with 8 bases fitting TRBD2. The sequencing input was lung tumor tissue. The clonotype comes from a man aged 50 or older with non-small cell lung cancer. The CDR3 region is CASSLYGTSENEQLF. The CDR3 DNA is TGTGCCAGCAGTCTATACGGGACTAGTGAAAATGAGCAGCTCTTC.